This T cell receptor beta chain was captured by sequencing in a study of blood T cells in healthy people across ages. Whole-study findings and limits: Estimated diversity, derived from one million T cells, was regarded as an underestimate.

About this clonotype itself: Its antigen is currently unknown.

The use of a sample-barcoded 5' primer and a J-beta primer mix characterized a second PCR of about 7 to 12 cycles. TCRdb re-called the 5' RACE reads with MiXCR, one entry per CDR3 protein. The sample yields 800,000 or so distinct CDR3 sequences, around 68% seen once. Peripheral blood samples of 9 to 10 milliliters were drawn from each donor. In each sample, at least 6 million PBMCs were isolated. Sample: blood. The clonotype was recovered from a man younger than 45 in good health.

The CDR3 DNA is TGTGCCAGCAGCCACACTAGCGGGGGGGGAAATGAGCAGTTCTTC. This codes for CASSHTSGGGNEQFF. V and J are TRBV4-2 and TRBJ2-1, with 13 bases matching TRBD2. Germline CDR1 and CDR2: LGHNA and YNFKEQ. V shed 3 bases and J 7 bases; nucleotides not matched to a gene: 3. The CDR3 consists of 15 residues.